Sequencing of this TCR beta chain was carried out in a study of blood T cell repertoires in COVID-19. Overall study context: Samples of COVID-19 (acute and convalescent) were obtained from the United States, Italy and Spain.

This clone was detected only once. The data were produced by immunoSEQ multiplex PCR, yet TCRdb's version contains in-frame clones alone and is incomplete. Among around 130,000 clones listed, 75% to 90% were seen once. Sequencing was carried out using peripheral blood. The TCR comes from a woman of 80 years or more with acute or convalescent COVID-19.

For the CDR3, the DNA is TGCGCCAGCAGCTTGGTCGGGAGGGCCGAAGAGACCCAGTACTTC. The encoded protein is CASSLVGRAEETQYF. The V gene is TRBV5-1, the J gene TRBJ2-5, with 8 bases aligning to TRBD2. This CDR3 region has 15 residues. The V and J ends lost 0 bases and 3 bases, in that order; junction bases with no gene match: 4. Germline CDR1 SGHRS, CDR2 YFSETQ.